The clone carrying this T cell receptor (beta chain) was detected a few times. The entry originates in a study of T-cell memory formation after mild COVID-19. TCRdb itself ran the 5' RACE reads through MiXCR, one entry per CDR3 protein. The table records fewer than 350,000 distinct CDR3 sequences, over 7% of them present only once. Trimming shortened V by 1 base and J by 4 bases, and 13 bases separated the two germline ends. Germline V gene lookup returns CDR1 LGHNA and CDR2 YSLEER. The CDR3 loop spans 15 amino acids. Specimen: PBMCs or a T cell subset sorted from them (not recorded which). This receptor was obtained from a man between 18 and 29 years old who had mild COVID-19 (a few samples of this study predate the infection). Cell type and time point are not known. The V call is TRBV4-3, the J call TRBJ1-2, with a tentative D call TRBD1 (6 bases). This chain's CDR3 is CASSQGVQGSYGYTF. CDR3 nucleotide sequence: TGCGCCAGCAGCCAAGGAGTCCAGGGGTCCTATGGCTACACCTTC.